Below, one T cell receptor (beta chain) is given with its context. This sample is part of a study of glioma-infiltrating T cells after dendritic cell vaccination. Study details: At biweekly intervals, patients got three intradermal dendritic cell vaccine injections.

Selection required adequate fresh-frozen tumor tissue plus more than two years' survival data. Isocitrate dehydrogenase mutation was absent in all glioblastoma patients. PBMC sampling occurred before vaccination, two weeks after the third dose, and at progression. Sequencing used immunoSEQ multiplex PCR; TCRdb keeps in-frame clones, though not all of them. The sample includes tens of thousands of clones, roughly 78% of them seen just once. CDR3 size: 10 residues. Germline CDR1 DFQATT, CDR2 SNEGSKA (reference sequence). The trim removed 5 bases at V and 16 bases at J, leaving 6 bases unmatched. Sequenced here: blood, sampled before dendritic cell vaccination. This clonotype was obtained from a human donor with glioblastoma. The rearrangement uses TRBV20-1 and TRBJ1-4, with TRBD1 identical over 8 bases. Written as DNA, the CDR3 is TGCAGTGCTGGCAGGACAGGGAAGTTTTTT. It is translated as CSAGRTGKFF.